These T cell receptor beta chains were read from a single sample in a study of T cells after posttransplantation cyclophosphamide. Sequencing used immunoSEQ multiplex PCR; TCRdb keeps in-frame clones, though not all of them. The sample holds around 26,000 clones, and no clone turns up only once. The material sequenced was PBMCs, taken after allogeneic stem cell transplant with posttransplant cyclophosphamide. The receptors originated from a male patient in his late teens or twenties who received an allogeneic stem cell transplant from a related donor, was CMV-positive, and had no GVHD. Some T cells may have come from the graft donor. CDR3s include the opening cysteine and the closing phenylalanine or tryptophan. The order of the fields is clone size, D gene, J gene, V gene, CDR3 DNA, CDR3 protein. The D gene is left open where the match is weak. Clone size is not always given. Where it is, it says once, few, many or a class for expanded clones.

many	TRBD1	TRBJ2-3	TRBV2	TGTGCCAGGGGGGGACAGGGACGAACAGATACGCAGTATTTT	CARGGQGRTDTQYF
many	-	TRBJ2-3	TRBV14	TGTGCCAGCAGCCAGGAGGGGGCTGAGACAGATACGCAGTATTTT	CASSQEGAETDTQYF
many	TRBD1	TRBJ2-5	TRBV19	TGTGCCAGTAGTGGCGACAGGGGGGAGACCCAGTACTTC	CASSGDRGETQYF
many	-	TRBJ1-3	TRBV25-1	TGTGCCAGCAGTTCAAAGGTGGAGGGGTCTAGCTCTGGAAACACCATATATTTT	CASSSKVEGSSSGNTIYF
many	-	TRBJ2-7	TRBV7-2	TGTGCCAGCAGCTTAGGGGTCCGTGGTTCGGGTGAGCAGTACTTC	CASSLGVRGSGEQYF
many	TRBD1	TRBJ1-2	TRBV5-1	TGCGCCAGCAGCTTCACGACAGGGTCCGGTGGCTACACCTTC	CASSFTTGSGGYTF
many	TRBD2	TRBJ2-3	TRBV30	TGTGCCTGGAGTGTACGGCTAGCGGGGATCGGCACAGATACGCAGTATTTT	CAWSVRLAGIGTDTQYF
many	TRBD2	TRBJ2-7	TRBV2	TGTGCCAGCAGTCCTAGCGGGAGAGACCTCGAGCAGTACTTC	CASSPSGRDLEQYF
many	-	TRBJ1-2	TRBV4-2	TGTGCCAGCAGCCCGGACACCTATGGCTACACCTTC	CASSPDTYGYTF
many	-	TRBJ1-4	TRBV27	TGTGCCAGCAGTCGAATCAGGGGACGTGAAAAACTGTTTTTT	CASSRIRGREKLFF
many	TRBD2	TRBJ2-1	TRBV28	TGTGCCAGCATATGGGGCGGAAGCGGGGGGAACAATGAGCAGTTCTTC	CASIWGGSGGNNEQFF
many	-	TRBJ2-1	TRBV9	TGTGCCAGCAGCGTAGGACCGGGGATCCCCTACAATGAGCAGTTCTTC	CASSVGPGIPYNEQFF
many	TRBD1	TRBJ2-7	TRBV19	TGTGCCAGTAGGACGGGACAGGGGACCTACGAGCAGTACTTC	CASRTGQGTYEQYF
many	TRBD1	TRBJ1-6	TRBV10-3	TGTGCCGTGGGGCAGGGGGACTCACCCCTCCACTTT	CAVGQGDSPLHF
-	-	TRBJ1-6	TRBV6-1	TGTGCCAGCAGGTCCTTCAGTAATTCACCCCTCCACTTT	CASRSFSNSPLHF
many	-	TRBJ2-3	TRBV4-3	TGCGCCAGCAGCCAAGCAGGTCGGGATACGCAGTATTTT	CASSQAGRDTQYF
many	-	TRBJ2-2	TRBV5-1	TGCGCCACTACGGGGAGCTTGGCCGGGGAGCTGTTTTTT	CATTGSLAGELFF
many	-	TRBJ2-2	TRBV5-1	TGCGCCAGCAGCCCATATAGGGGTACCGGGGAGCTGTTTTTT	CASSPYRGTGELFF
many	-	TRBJ2-2	TRBV13	TGTGCCAGCAGCTTACAGGTAGGAGACAGAGCCCTTTGGAACACCGGGGAGCTGTTTTTT	CASSLQVGDRALWNTGELFF
many	TRBD2	TRBJ2-1	TRBV7-9	TGTGCCATTCAAAGTACGTTTATCTATCTAGCGGGAGTATACAATGAGCAGTTCTTC	CAIQSTFIYLAGVYNEQFF
medium-sized	TRBD2	TRBJ2-1	TRBV7-2	TGTGCCAGCAGCTTAATAGCGGGGGGGTCCAATGAGCAGTTCTTC	CASSLIAGGSNEQFF
many	TRBD1	TRBJ2-7	TRBV7-7	TGTGCCAGCAGCTGGGGGACAGCCGACGAGCAGTACTTC	CASSWGTADEQYF
many	TRBD2	TRBJ2-1	TRBV7-3	TGTGCCAGCAGCCCGACTAGCCTGAGAAACAATGAGCAGTTCTTC	CASSPTSLRNNEQFF
many	-	TRBJ1-5	TRBV4-2	TGTGCCAGCAGCCAAGAAGGGGCTTCTAGTGGCAATCAGCCCCAGCATTTT	CASSQEGASSGNQPQHF
many	-	TRBJ2-4	TRBV30	TGTGCCTGGAATCAGGGTCCGACTCTCCGAGCCAAAAACATTCAGTACTTC	CAWNQGPTLRAKNIQYF
many	TRBD1	TRBJ2-7	TRBV5-5	TGTGCCAGCAGCTTTTCAGGGGGATACGAGCAGTACTTC	CASSFSGGYEQYF
many	TRBD2	TRBJ2-7	TRBV7-2	TGTGCCAGCAGGGGACTAGCGGGATCCTCCTACGAGCAGTACTTC	CASRGLAGSSYEQYF
few	-	TRBJ1-6	TRBV11-2	TGTGCCAGCAGCCGCTCCTTCGATGGGAGCTCCTATAATTCACCCCTCCACTTT	CASSRSFDGSSYNSPLHF
many	TRBD2	TRBJ2-3	TRBV4-1	TGCGCCAGCAGCCTAGGACTAGCGGGGGGCCCTCCAGCGAGTACGCAGTATTTT	CASSLGLAGGPPASTQYF
many	-	TRBJ1-2	TRBV7-9	TGTGCCAGCAGCTTACAGGGGCATGGCTACACCTTC	CASSLQGHGYTF
many	-	TRBJ2-5	TRBV19	TGTGCCAGTAGTATAATGGGGAGGGAGACCCAGTACTTC	CASSIMGRETQYF
many	TRBD2	TRBJ2-1	TRBV2	TGTGCCAGCCCGAGGACTAGCGGGGGCATTTCCTACAATGAGCAGTTCTTC	CASPRTSGGISYNEQFF